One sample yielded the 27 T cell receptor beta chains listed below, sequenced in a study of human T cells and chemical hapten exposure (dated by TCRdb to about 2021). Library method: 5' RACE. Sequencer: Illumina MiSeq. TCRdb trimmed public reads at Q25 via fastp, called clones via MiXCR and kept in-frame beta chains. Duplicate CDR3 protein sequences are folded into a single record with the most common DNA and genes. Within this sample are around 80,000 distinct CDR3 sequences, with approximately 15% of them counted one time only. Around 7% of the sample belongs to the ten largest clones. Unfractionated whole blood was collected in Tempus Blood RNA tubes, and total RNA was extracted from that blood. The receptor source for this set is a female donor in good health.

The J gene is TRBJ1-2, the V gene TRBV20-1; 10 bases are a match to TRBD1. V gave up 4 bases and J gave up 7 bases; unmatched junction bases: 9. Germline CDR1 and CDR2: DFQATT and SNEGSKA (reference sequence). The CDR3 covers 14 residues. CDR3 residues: CSANGQGGTGGYTF. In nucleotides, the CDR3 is TGCAGTGCTAACGGACAGGGGGGTACGGGTGGCTACACCTTC.

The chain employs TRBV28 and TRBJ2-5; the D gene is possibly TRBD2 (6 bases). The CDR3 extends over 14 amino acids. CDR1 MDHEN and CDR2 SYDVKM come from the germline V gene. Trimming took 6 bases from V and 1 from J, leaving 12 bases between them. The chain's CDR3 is CASRLNSGQETQYF. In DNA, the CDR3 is TGTGCCAGCAGGTTGAATAGCGGCCAAGAGACCCAGTACTTC.

CDR3 DNA: TGTGCCAGCAGTTCCGGACTAGTAAGCTCCTACAATGAGCAGTTCTTC. Translating gives CASSSGLVSSYNEQFF. The J gene is TRBJ2-1, the V gene TRBV12-3 or TRBV12-4; 7 bases match TRBD2. After removal of 4 bases from V and 0 bases from J, the junction contained 6 bases not matched to a gene. This CDR3 is built from 16 residues.

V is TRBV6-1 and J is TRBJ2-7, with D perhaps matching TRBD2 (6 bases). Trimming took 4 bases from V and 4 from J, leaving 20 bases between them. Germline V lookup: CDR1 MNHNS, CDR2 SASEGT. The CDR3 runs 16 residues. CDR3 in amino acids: CASSVRGVGGIYEQYF. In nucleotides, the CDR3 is TGTGCCAGCAGTGTCCGCGGCGTGGGGGGAATTTACGAGCAGTACTTC.

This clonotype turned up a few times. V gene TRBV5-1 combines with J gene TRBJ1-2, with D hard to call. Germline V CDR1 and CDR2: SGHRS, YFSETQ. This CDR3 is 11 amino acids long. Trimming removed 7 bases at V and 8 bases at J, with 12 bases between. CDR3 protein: CASRMVGGYTF. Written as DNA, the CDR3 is TGCGCCAGCCGGATGGTCGGAGGCTACACCTTC.

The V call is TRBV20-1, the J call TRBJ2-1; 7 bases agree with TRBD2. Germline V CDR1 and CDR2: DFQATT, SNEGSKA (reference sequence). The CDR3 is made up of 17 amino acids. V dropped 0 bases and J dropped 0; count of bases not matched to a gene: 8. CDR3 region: CSARDRSGASSYNEQFF. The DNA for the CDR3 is TGCAGTGCTAGAGATCGGAGCGGGGCCAGCTCCTACAATGAGCAGTTCTTC.

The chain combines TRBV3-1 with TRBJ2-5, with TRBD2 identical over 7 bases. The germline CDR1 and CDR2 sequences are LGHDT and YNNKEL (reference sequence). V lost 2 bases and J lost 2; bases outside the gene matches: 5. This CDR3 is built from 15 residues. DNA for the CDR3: TGTGCCAGCAGCCAAAGAGGGAGGGAACAAGAGACCCAGTACTTC. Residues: CASSQRGREQETQYF.

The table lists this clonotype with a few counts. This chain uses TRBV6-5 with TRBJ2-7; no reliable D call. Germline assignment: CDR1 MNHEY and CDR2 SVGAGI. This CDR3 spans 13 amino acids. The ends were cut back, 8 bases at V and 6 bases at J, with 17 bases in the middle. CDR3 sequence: CASSSNEEGEQYF. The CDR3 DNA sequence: TGTGCCAGCTCCTCAAACGAGGAAGGCGAGCAGTACTTC.

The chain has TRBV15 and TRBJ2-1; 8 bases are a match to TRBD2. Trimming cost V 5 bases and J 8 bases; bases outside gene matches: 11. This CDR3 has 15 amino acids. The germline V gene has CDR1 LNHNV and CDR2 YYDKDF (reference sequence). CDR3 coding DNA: TGTGCCACCAGCCCCACTAGCGGAGGGGTGGATGAGCAGTTCTTC. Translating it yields CATSPTSGGVDEQFF. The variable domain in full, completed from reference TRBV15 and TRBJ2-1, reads DAMVIQNPRYQVTQFGKPVTLSCSQTLNHNVMYWYQQKSSQAPKLLFHYYDKDFNNEADTPDNFQSRRPNTSFCFLDIRSPGLGDTAMYLCATSPTSGGVDEQFFGPGTRLTVL.

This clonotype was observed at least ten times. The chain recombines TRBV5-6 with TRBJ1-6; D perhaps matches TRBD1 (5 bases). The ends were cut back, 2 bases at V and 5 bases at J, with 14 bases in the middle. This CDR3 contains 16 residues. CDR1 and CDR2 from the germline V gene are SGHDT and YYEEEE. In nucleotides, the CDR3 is TGTGCCAGCAGCTTACCGGGGGGGAGCCATAATTCACCCCTCCACTTT. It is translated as CASSLPGGSHNSPLHF.

The CDR3 coding sequence is TGTGCCAGCAGCTTGGATCCGGTTGACATGAACACTGAAGCTTTCTTT. Translated, it gives CASSLDPVDMNTEAFF. The rearrangement uses TRBV5-6 and TRBJ1-1; no reliable D call. The V end lost 0 bases, the J end lost 0 bases, and 12 bases lay between the germline ends. This CDR3 region has 16 residues. Germline V CDR1 and CDR2: SGHDT, YYEEEE.

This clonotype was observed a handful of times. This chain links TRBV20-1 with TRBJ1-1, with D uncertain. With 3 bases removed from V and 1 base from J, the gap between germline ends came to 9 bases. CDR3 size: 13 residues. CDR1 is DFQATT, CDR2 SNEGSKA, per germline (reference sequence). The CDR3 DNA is TGCAGTGCTAGGATGGACCCGAACACTGAAGCTTTCTTT. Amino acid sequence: CSARMDPNTEAFF.

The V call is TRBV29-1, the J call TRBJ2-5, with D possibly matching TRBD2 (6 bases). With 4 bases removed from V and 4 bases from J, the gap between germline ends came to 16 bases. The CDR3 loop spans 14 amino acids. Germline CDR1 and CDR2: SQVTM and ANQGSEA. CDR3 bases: TGCAGCGTTGGGGGGGTCGGGGACGGAGAGACCCAGTACTTC. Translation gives CSVGGVGDGETQYF. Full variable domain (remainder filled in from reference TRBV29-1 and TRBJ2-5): SAVISQKPSRDICQRGTSLTIQCQVDSQVTMMFWYRQQPGQSLTLIATANQGSEATYESGFVIDKFPISRPNLTFSTLTVSNMSPEDSSIYLCSVGGVGDGETQYFGPGTRLLVL.

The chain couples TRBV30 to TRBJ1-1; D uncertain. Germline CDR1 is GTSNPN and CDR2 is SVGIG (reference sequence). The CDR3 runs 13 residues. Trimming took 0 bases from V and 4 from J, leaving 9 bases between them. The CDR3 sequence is CAWSVPTITEAFF. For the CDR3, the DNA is TGTGCCTGGAGTGTACCCACCATCACTGAAGCTTTCTTT.

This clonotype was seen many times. The CDR3 region has the DNA TGTGCCAGCAGCAAAGTGGAGGTGACAGGGGAAGATGGCTACACCTTC. Amino acid sequence: CASSKVEVTGEDGYTF. The gene calls are TRBV28 and TRBJ1-2; 8 bases match TRBD1. The CDR3 runs to 16 residues. Germline CDR1 MDHEN, CDR2 SYDVKM. V was clipped by 6 bases and J by 6 bases; unmatched bases: 15.

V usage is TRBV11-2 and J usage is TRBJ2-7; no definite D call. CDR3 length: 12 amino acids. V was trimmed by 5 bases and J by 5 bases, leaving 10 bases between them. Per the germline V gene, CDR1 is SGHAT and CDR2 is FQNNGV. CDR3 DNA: TGTGCCAGCAGCCTAGGGATGAACGAGCAGTACTTC. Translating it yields CASSLGMNEQYF.

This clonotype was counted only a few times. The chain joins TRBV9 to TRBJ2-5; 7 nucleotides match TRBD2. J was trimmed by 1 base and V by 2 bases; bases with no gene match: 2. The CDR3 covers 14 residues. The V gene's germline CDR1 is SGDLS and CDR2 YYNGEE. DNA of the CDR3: TGTGCCAGCAGCGTTGCTAGCGGCCAAGAGACCCAGTACTTC. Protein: CASSVASGQETQYF.

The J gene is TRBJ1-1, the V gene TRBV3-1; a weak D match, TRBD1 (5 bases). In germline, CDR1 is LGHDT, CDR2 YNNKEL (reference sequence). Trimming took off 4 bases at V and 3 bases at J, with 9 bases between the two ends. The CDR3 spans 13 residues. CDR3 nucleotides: TGTGCCAGCAGCCCCCGACAGTACACTGAAGCTTTCTTT. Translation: CASSPRQYTEAFF.

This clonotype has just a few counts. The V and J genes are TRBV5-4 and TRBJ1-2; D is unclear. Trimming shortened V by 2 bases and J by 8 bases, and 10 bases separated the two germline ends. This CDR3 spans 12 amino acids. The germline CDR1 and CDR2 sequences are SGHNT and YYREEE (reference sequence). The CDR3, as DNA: TGTGCCAGCAGCTTAGGAAGGGAAGGCTACACCTTC. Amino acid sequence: CASSLGREGYTF.

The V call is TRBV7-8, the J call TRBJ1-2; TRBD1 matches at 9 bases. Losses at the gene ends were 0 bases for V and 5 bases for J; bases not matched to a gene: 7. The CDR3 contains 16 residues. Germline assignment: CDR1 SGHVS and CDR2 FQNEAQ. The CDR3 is CASSLARDRAGYGYTF. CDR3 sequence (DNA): TGTGCCAGCAGCTTAGCCCGGGACAGGGCGGGATATGGCTACACCTTC.

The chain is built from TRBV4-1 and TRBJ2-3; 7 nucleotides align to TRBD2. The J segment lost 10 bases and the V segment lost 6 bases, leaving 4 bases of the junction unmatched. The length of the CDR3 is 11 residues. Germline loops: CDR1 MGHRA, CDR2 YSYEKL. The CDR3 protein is CASRGTTAQYF. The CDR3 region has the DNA TGCGCCAGCAGAGGGACTACAGCGCAGTATTTT.

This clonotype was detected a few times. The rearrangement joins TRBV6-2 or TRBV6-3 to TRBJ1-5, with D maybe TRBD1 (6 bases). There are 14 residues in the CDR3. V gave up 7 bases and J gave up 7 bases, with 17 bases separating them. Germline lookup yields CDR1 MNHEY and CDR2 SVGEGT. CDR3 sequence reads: CASTRGGAGQPQHF. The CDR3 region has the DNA TGTGCCAGCACCCGGGGGGGGGCAGGCCAGCCCCAGCATTTT.

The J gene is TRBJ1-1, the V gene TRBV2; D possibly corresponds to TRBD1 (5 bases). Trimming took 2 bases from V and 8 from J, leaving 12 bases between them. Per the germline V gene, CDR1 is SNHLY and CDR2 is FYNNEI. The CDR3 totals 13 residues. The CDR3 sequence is CASSEFETAEAFF. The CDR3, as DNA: TGTGCCAGCAGTGAATTCGAGACAGCCGAAGCTTTCTTT.

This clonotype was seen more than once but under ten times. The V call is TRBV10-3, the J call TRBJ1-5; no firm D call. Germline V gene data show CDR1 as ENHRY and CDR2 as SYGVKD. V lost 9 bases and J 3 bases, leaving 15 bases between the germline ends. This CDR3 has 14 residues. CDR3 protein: CAISRDVDNQPQHF. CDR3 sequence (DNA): TGTGCCATTTCCCGGGATGTGGACAATCAGCCCCAGCATTTT.

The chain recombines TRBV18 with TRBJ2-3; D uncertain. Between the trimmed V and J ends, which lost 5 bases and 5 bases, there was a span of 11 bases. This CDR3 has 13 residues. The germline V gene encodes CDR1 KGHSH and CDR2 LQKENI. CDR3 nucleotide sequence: TGTGCCAGCTCAAACCTTGGAGAAGATACGCAGTATTTT. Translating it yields CASSNLGEDTQYF.

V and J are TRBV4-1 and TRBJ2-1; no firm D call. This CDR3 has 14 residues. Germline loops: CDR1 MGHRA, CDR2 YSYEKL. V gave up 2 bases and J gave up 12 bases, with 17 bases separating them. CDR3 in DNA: TGCGCCAGCAGCCAACCCCGGCTGAGCTCGGGGCAGTTCTTC. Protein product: CASSQPRLSSGQFF.

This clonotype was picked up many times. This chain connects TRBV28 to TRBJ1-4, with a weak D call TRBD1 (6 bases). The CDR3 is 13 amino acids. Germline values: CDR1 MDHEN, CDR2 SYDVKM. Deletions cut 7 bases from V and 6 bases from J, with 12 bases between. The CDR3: CASNGGQDEKLFF. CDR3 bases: TGTGCCAGCAACGGGGGGCAGGATGAAAAACTGTTTTTT.